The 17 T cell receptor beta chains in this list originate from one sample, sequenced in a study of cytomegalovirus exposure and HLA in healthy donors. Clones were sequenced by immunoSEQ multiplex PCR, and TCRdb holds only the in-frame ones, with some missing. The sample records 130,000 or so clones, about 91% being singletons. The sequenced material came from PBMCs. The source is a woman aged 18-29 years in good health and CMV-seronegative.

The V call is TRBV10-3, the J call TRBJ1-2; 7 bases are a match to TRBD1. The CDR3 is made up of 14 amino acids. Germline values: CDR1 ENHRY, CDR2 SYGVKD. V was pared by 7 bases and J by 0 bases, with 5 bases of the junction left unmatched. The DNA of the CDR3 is TGTGCCATCACGGAGGACAGGACTAACTATGGCTACACCTTC. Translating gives CAITEDRTNYGYTF.

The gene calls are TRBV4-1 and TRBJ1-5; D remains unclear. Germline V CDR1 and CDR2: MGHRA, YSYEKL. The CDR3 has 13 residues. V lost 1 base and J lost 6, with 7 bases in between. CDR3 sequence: CASSQVGFQPQHF. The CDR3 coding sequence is TGCGCCAGCAGCCAAGTCGGGTTTCAGCCCCAGCATTTT.

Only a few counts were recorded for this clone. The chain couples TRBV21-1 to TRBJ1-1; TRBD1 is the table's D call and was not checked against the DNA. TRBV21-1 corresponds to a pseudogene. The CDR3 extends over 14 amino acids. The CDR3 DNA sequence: TGTGCCAGCAGCACCCTACAGGGGTCGACTGAAGCTTTCTTT. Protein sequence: CASSTLQGSTEAFF.

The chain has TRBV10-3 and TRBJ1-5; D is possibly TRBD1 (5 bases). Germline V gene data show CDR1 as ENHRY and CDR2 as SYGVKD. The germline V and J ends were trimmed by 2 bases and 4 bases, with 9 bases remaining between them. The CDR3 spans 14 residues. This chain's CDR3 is CAISEAGQNQPQHF. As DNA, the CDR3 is TGTGCCATCAGTGAGGCGGGGCAAAATCAGCCCCAGCATTTT.

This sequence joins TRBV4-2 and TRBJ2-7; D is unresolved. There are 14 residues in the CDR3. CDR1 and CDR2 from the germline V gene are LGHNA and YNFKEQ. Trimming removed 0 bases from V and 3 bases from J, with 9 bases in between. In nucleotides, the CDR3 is TGTGCCAGCAGCCAAGAAATCCAGTACTACGAGCAGTACTTC. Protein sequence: CASSQEIQYYEQYF.

CDR3: CASRREGYTEAFF. DNA of the CDR3: TGTGCCAGCAGGAGGGAGGGGTACACTGAAGCTTTCTTT. This chain uses TRBV6-5 with TRBJ1-1, with a weak D call TRBD1 (5 bases). CDR1 is MNHEY and CDR2 is SVGAGI in the germline V gene. CDR3 length equals 13 residues. V was clipped by 6 bases and J by 3 bases, with 11 bases between them.

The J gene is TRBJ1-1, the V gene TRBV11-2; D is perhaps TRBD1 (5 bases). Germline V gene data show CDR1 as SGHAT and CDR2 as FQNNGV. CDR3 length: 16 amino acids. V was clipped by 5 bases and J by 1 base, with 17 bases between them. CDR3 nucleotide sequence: TGTGCCAGCAGCCCAAGAAAAACCGACAGGAACACTGAAGCTTTCTTT. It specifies CASSPRKTDRNTEAFF.

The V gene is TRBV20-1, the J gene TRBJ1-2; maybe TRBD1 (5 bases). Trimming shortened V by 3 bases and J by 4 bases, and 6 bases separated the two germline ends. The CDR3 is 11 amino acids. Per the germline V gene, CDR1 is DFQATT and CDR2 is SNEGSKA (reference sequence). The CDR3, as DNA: TGCAGTGCTAGGGGACTCTATGGCTACACCTTC. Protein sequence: CSARGLYGYTF.

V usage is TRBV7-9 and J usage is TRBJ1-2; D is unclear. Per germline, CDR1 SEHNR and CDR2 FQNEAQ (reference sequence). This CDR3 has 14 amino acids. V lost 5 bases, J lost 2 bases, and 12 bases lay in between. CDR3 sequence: CASSPPAGNYGYTF. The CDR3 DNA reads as TGTGCCAGCAGCCCGCCCGCGGGAAACTATGGCTACACCTTC.

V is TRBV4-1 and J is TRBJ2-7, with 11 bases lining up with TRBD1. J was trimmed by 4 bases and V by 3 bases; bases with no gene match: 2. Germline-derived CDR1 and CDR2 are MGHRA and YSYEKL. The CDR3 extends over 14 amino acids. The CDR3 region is CASSHGQGAYEQYF. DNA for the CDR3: TGCGCCAGCAGCCATGGACAGGGGGCTTACGAGCAGTACTTC.

CDR3 sequence: CASSFMGGGYGEQYF. In DNA form, the CDR3 reads TGTGCCAGCAGCTTCATGGGCGGGGGGTACGGCGAGCAGTACTTC. This chain uses TRBV7-9 with TRBJ2-7, with 8 bases that match TRBD2. Trimming took 3 bases from V and 6 from J; bases not matched to a gene: 10. This CDR3 spans 15 amino acids. Germline assignment: CDR1 SEHNR and CDR2 FQNEAQ (reference sequence).

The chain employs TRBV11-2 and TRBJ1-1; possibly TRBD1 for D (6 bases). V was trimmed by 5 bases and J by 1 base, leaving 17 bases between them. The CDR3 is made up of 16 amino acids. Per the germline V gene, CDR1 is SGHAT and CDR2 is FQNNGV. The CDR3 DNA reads TGTGCCAGCAGCCAGTTGGGGAGACAGGCGAACACTGAAGCTTTCTTT. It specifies CASSQLGRQANTEAFF.

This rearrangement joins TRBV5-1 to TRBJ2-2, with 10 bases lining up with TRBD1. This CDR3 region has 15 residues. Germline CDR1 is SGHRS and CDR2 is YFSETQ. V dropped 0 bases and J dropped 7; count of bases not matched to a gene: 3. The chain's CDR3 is CASSLGTGGIGELFF. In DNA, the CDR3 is TGCGCCAGCAGCTTGGGGACAGGGGGAATCGGGGAGCTGTTTTTT.

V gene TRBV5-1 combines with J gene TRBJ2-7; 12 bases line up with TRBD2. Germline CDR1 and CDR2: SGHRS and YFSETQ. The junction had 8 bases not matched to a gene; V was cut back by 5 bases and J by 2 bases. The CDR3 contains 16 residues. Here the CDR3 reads CASRWYGTSGPYEQYF. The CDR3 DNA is TGCGCCAGCAGATGGTACGGGACTAGCGGGCCCTACGAGCAGTACTTC.

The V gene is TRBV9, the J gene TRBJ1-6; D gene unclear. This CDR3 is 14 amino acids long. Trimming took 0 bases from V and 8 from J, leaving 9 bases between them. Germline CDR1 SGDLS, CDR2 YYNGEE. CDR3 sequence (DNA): TGTGCCAGCAGCGTAGGGAGCGGGGATTCACCCCTCCACTTT. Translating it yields CASSVGSGDSPLHF. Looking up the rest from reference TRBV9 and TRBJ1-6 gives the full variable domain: DSGVTQTPKHLITATGQRVTLRCSPRSGDLSVYWYQQSLDQGLQFLIQYYNGEERAKGNILERFSAQQFPDLHSELNLSSLELGDSALYFCASSVGSGDSPLHFGNGTRLTVT.

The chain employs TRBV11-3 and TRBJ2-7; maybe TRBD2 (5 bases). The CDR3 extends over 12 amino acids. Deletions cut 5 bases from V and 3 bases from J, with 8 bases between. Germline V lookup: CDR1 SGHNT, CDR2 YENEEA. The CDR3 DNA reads TGTGCCAGCAGCCGGGATAACTACGAGCAGTACTTC. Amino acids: CASSRDNYEQYF.

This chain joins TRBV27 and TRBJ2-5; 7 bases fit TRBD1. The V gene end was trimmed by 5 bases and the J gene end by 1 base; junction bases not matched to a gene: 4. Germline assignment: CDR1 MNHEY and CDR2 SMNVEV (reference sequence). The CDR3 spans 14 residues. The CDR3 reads CASSLGTAQETQYF. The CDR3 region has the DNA TGTGCCAGCAGTCTAGGGACAGCCCAAGAGACCCAGTACTTC.